This T cell receptor beta chain was found in a study of metastatic and nonmetastatic thyroid tumors. As for the study in general: Where malignant and benign thyroid patients were concerned, repertoires were compared across blood and tumor or nodule tissue.

The CDR3 runs to 14 residues. Germline CDR1 DFQATT, CDR2 SNEGSKA (reference sequence). With V trimmed by 5 bases and J by 8 bases, 10 bases remained unmatched. About this clone: Its antigen is still unknown.

Points from the study as a whole: Significantly higher TCR beta diversity was reportedly seen in malignant thyroid tumors than benign nodules, in blood and tumor.

TCRdb re-called clones via MiXCR from the PCR reads. This sample has about 43,000 clones, with roughly 24% found just once. Nobody among the patients had been given any treatment before thyroid surgery. This sequence was found in a female donor with papillary thyroid cancer or a benign thyroid nodule (not recorded which). Some clones in this sample may be carry-over from other donors' samples. Material: tumor tissue. The V call is TRBV20-1, the J call TRBJ2-1; 9 nucleotides align to TRBD1. The CDR3 loop reads CSAWVGTGSYEQFF. The CDR3 coding sequence is TGCAGTGCTTGGGTCGGGACAGGGTCTTATGAGCAGTTCTTC.